The 10 T cell receptor beta chains in this list originate from one sample, sequenced in a study of T cells in localized non-small cell lung cancer (dated by TCRdb to 2018 to 2020). Libraries were prepared through the immunoSEQ multiplex PCR assay. This immuneACCESS table, as held by TCRdb, lists in-frame sequences with V and J called but not all clones. Of the missing ones, under half trace to an unresolved V gene in checked studies; the others have no known cause. This sample lists tens of thousands of clones; more than 80% were detected once. In total, the top ten clones hold around 5.6% of the sample. The material was peripheral blood mononuclear cells, obtained before any cancer treatment. These receptors originate from a male donor aged 60 or older with stage II lung adenocarcinoma.

V is TRBV28 and J is TRBJ2-1; no reliable D call. Trimming took 6 bases from V and 3 from J, leaving 3 bases between them. The germline CDR1 and CDR2 sequences are MDHEN and SYDVKM. The CDR3 is made up of 11 amino acids. CDR3 sequence (DNA): TGTGCCAGCAGCGTCTACAATGAGCAGTTCTTC. Amino acids: CASSVYNEQFF.

This chain connects TRBV21-1 to TRBJ2-3; the listed D gene, TRBD2, was not tested against the DNA. TRBV21-1 corresponds to a pseudogene. CDR3 length equals 16 residues. CDR3 in DNA: TGTGCCAGCAGCCTCCGACTAGCGGGGAGCACAGATACGCAGTATTTT. This gives the protein CASSLRLAGSTDTQYF.

The chain is built from TRBV19 and TRBJ2-7; D is ambiguous. Trimming cost V 7 bases and J 0 bases, with 13 bases left between them. The CDR3 spans 14 residues. In germline, CDR1 is LNHDA, CDR2 SQIVND (reference sequence). This chain's CDR3 is CASTPGPGSYEQYF. The CDR3 nucleotides read TGTGCCAGTACCCCGGGTCCAGGCTCCTACGAGCAGTACTTC.

V gene TRBV18 combines with J gene TRBJ1-1, with D possibly TRBD1 on 5 matching bases. From germline, CDR1 is KGHSH and CDR2 LQKENI. The germline V and J ends were trimmed by 3 bases and 4 bases, with 12 bases remaining between them. The CDR3 contains 14 residues. This chain's CDR3 is CASSPEWRGTEAFF. CDR3 in DNA: TGTGCCAGCTCACCGGAGTGGAGGGGCACTGAAGCTTTCTTT.

The chain combines TRBV18 with TRBJ2-3; no clear D. The CDR3 has 17 amino acids. Germline CDR1 is KGHSH and CDR2 is LQKENI. Trimming cost V 1 base and J 6 bases, with 20 bases left between them. The CDR3 loop is CASSPLVGHLGGDTQYF. The CDR3 coding sequence is TGTGCCAGCTCACCACTTGTAGGTCACTTGGGTGGCGATACGCAGTATTTT.

This chain links TRBV29-1 with TRBJ1-1, with a possible D match to TRBD1 (6 bases). V was clipped by 5 bases and J by 1 base, with 8 bases between them. The CDR3 extends over 12 amino acids. CDR1 and CDR2 from the germline V gene are SQVTM and ANQGSEA. CDR3 bases: TGCAGCGTTTTACAGGGGAACACTGAAGCTTTCTTT. It specifies CSVLQGNTEAFF.

The rearrangement joins TRBV15 to TRBJ2-3, with TRBD2 identical over 7 bases. The CDR3 extends over 16 amino acids. V trimming: 5 bases; J trimming: 0 bases; junction bases outside the gene matches: 8. Germline lookup yields CDR1 LNHNV and CDR2 YYDKDF (reference sequence). CDR3 residues: CATSFRTRPSTDTQYF. The CDR3 nucleotides read TGTGCCACCAGCTTCCGGACTAGGCCTAGCACAGATACGCAGTATTTT. Variable domain in full (rest from reference TRBV15 and TRBJ2-3): DAMVIQNPRYQVTQFGKPVTLSCSQTLNHNVMYWYQQKSSQAPKLLFHYYDKDFNNEADTPDNFQSRRPNTSFCFLDIRSPGLGDTAMYLCATSFRTRPSTDTQYFGPGTRLTVL.

This clone was counted between two and nine times. This sample includes further DNA sequences coding for the same CDR3. The chain is built from TRBV5-1 and TRBJ1-1; D gene unclear. The CDR3 spans 13 residues. Germline values: CDR1 SGHRS, CDR2 YFSETQ. V dropped 0 bases and J dropped 3 bases, with 6 bases sitting between them. The CDR3 DNA follows: TGCGCCAGCAGCTTGGAGCTGTACACTGAAGCTTTCTTT. This sequence encodes CASSLELYTEAFF. Using reference TRBV5-1 and TRBJ1-1 for the parts outside the CDR3, the full variable domain is KAGVTQTPRYLIKTRGQQVTLSCSPISGHRSVSWYQQTPGQGLQFLFEYFSETQRNKGNFPGRFSGRQFSNSRSEMNVSTLELGDSALYLCASSLELYTEAFFGQGTRLTVV.

CDR3 DNA: TGTGCCAGCAGGTCCCGGGACAGCTACAATGAGCAGTTCTTC. Translated: CASRSRDSYNEQFF. This chain joins TRBV6-1 and TRBJ2-1; 7 bases line up with TRBD1. The CDR3 is made up of 14 amino acids. V trimming: 6 bases; J trimming: 3 bases; junction bases outside the gene matches: 5. From germline, CDR1 is MNHNS and CDR2 SASEGT.

The chain has TRBV6-5 and TRBJ1-1, with no clear D. V was pared by 2 bases and J by 3 bases, with 16 bases between. Germline V gives CDR1 MNHEY, CDR2 SVGAGI. The CDR3 consists of 16 residues. CDR3 in DNA: TGTGCCAGCAGTTACCTTCCGGGGTCCGGGGACACTGAAGCTTTCTTT. This encodes CASSYLPGSGDTEAFF.